These 10 T cell receptor beta chains came from one sample sequenced in a study of regulatory T cells in long-lasting Graves disease. Time point in this sample: persistent/refractory GD, antithyroid drugs over 5 years with positive TRAb. PBMCs were the source of the RNA used for TCR sequencing. Investigators prepared the TCR beta libraries by applying iRepertoire HTBI primers and Arm-PCR of CDR3 regions. TCRdb reprocessed the multiplex PCR reads via MiXCR and lists one record per CDR3 protein. The repertoire has 650,000 to 850,000 distinct CDR3 sequences, about 32% of them found once; the top ten carry roughly 46%. The material was peripheral blood mononuclear cells (PBMCs), obtained when the disease was refractory, from a patient treated with antithyroid drugs. The receptor set was obtained from a female donor with Graves disease.

The V and J genes are TRBV20-1 and TRBJ1-5, with 7 bases identical to TRBD1. Trimming took 4 bases from V and 3 from J; bases not matched to a gene: 6. CDR3 size: 14 residues. Germline V gene sequence: CDR1 DFQATT, CDR2 SNEGSKA (reference sequence). CDR3 region: CSATRTGNNQPQHF. For the CDR3, the DNA is TGCAGTGCTACCCGGACAGGTAACAATCAGCCCCAGCATTTT.

This chain links TRBV6-2 or TRBV6-3 with TRBJ1-1; the D is unclear. With 2 bases removed from V and 0 bases from J, the gap between germline ends came to 13 bases. The CDR3 totals 16 residues. Germline lookup yields CDR1 MNHEY and CDR2 SVGEGT. CDR3: CASSYHPEGLNTEAFF. CDR3 nucleotides: TGTGCCAGCAGTTACCACCCGGAGGGTCTGAACACTGAAGCTTTCTTT.

Note on this clonotype: One end of the junction is discordant with germline, which a read error may explain. The chain couples TRBV19 to TRBJ2-2; possibly TRBD2 for D (6 bases). Germline V CDR1 and CDR2: LNHDA, SQIVND (reference sequence). This CDR3 contains 15 residues. The CDR3 DNA sequence: TGTGCTAGTACCGATCTAGAAGGGACTACCGGGGAGCTGTTTTTT. Translation gives CASTDLEGTTGELFF.

This chain uses TRBV11-2 with TRBJ2-1; D is unclear. CDR1 and CDR2 from the germline V gene are SGHAT and FQNNGV. V was pared by 6 bases and J by 8 bases, with 20 bases between. CDR3 length equals 15 residues. CDR3 sequence reads: CASSELRTALDEQFF. The CDR3, as DNA: TGTGCCAGCAGTGAATTAAGGACGGCTCTGGATGAGCAGTTCTTC.

In this sample, this clonotype turned up a few times. This may come from a read error, since a much larger clone is one base off. The chain couples TRBV2 to TRBJ1-2, with 7 bases identical to TRBD1. The CDR3 spans 13 residues. Germline CDR1 is SNHLY and CDR2 is FYNNEI. The CDR3 nucleotides are TGTGCCAGCAGCCCTGACAGGGTCTATGGCCACACCTTC. The encoded protein is CASSPDRVYGHTF. Looking up the rest from reference TRBV2 and TRBJ1-2 gives the full variable domain: EPEVTQTPSHQVTQMGQEVILRCVPISNHLYFYWYRQILGQKVEFLVSFYNNEISEKSEIFDDQFSVERPDGSNFTLKIRSTKLEDSAMYFCASSPDRVYGHTFGSGTRLTVV.

The chain is built from TRBV15 and TRBJ1-1; D perhaps matches TRBD1 (6 bases). Per germline, CDR1 LNHNV and CDR2 YYDKDF (reference sequence). V shed 0 bases and J shed 6 bases, with 11 bases lying between them. This CDR3 is built from 14 residues. CDR3: CATSREPRGAEAFF. In nucleotides, the CDR3 is TGTGCCACCAGCAGAGAACCCAGGGGTGCTGAAGCTTTCTTT.

This clonotype was detected only a few times. This chain connects TRBV15 to TRBJ1-6; 7 bases align to TRBD1. Germline V gene sequence: CDR1 LNHNV, CDR2 YYDKDF (reference sequence). J lost 7 bases, V lost 0 bases, and 6 bases had no gene match. CDR3 length: 16 residues. The CDR3 reads CATSRDLAQGNSPLHF. The CDR3 nucleotides read TGTGCCACCAGCAGAGATCTGGCACAGGGGAATTCACCCCTCCACTTT.

This clonotype was observed at least ten times. J is TRBJ1-4 and V is TRBV6-1, with 8 bases matching TRBD1. CDR1 MNHNS and CDR2 SASEGT come from the germline V gene. This CDR3 is built from 16 residues. The ends lost 6 bases at V and 4 bases at J; junction bases unmatched: 10. The CDR3, as DNA: TGTGCCAGCAGACACGGACAGGGCCCGGTTAATGAAAAACTGTTTTTT. Translating gives CASRHGQGPVNEKLFF.

V usage is TRBV6-1 and J usage is TRBJ2-7; TRBD2 is a possible D gene (6 bases). The germline V and J ends were trimmed by 5 bases and 2 bases, with 13 bases remaining between them. The CDR3 consists of 14 residues. Germline lookup yields CDR1 MNHNS and CDR2 SASEGT. CDR3 loop: CASSPQRATYEQYF. The CDR3 DNA sequence: TGTGCCAGCAGTCCCCAGCGGGCCACCTACGAGCAGTACTTC.

A note on this clonotype: A junction boundary mismatches the germline segment, possibly from a read error. The chain joins TRBV6-1 to TRBJ1-3; 7 bases match TRBD1. This CDR3 is built from 15 residues. The germline V gene encodes CDR1 MNHNS and CDR2 SASEGT. CDR3 DNA sequence: TGTGCCAGCAGTATGGGGGACAGCTCTAGAAACACCATATATTTT. As protein: CASSMGDSSRNTIYF.